This T cell receptor (beta chain) derives from a study of sequential checkpoint blockade in melanoma. Study overall: Randomization was 1:1 between first-line nivolumab→ipilimumab and ipilimumab→nivolumab. Both treatment sequences were followed by maintenance nivolumab.

Treatment noted: randomized to nivolumab then ipilimumab (arm A) or the reverse (arm B). Live CD3+CD8+ CD19− CD56− cells were sorted from PBMCs. The table came from immunoSEQ multiplex PCR; TCRdb's copy has only in-frame clones and leaves some out. The data contain approximately 8,400 clones, just under 65% of them singletons. This sequence originates from a human patient with melanoma. Some clones in this sample may be carry-over from other donors' samples. Here the sequenced sample was CD8+ T cells sorted from blood (inferred from file names), taken from a patient given nivolumab and ipilimumab in sequence.

The CDR3 reads CASDGGVRSYEQYF. CDR3 in DNA: TGTGCCAGCGACGGAGGGGTTCGCTCCTACGAGCAGTACTTC. The J gene is TRBJ2-7, the V gene TRBV7-9; tentatively, D is TRBD2 (6 bases). V was trimmed by 8 bases and J by 0 bases, leaving 14 bases between them. The CDR3 contains 14 residues. Per germline, CDR1 SEHNR and CDR2 FQNEAQ (reference sequence).